Listed here are 17 T cell receptor beta chains from one sample, sequenced in a study of T cell repertoires in cytomegalovirus infection. Via MiXCR, TCRdb re-called the reads, giving one row per CDR3 protein. The sample lists around 210,000 distinct CDR3 sequences, approximately 7% occurring once. Sequencing was performed on PBMCs. The receptors were gathered from a human donor in good health (CMV status not recorded). Some clones in this sample may be carry-over from other donors' samples.

This clonotype was seen at least ten times. This CDR3 reads CSAPPTGGSYEQYF. CDR3 DNA: TGCAGTGCGCCCCCGACCGGGGGGTCCTACGAGCAGTACTTC. The gene calls are TRBV20-1 and TRBJ2-7, with 7 positions matching TRBD2. V was clipped by 6 bases and J by 1 base; unmatched bases: 9. The CDR3 has 14 residues. From germline, CDR1 is DFQATT and CDR2 SNEGSKA (reference sequence).

This clonotype was seen repeatedly, ten times or more. V and J are TRBV29-1 and TRBJ2-2; 7 bases agree with TRBD1. This CDR3 has 14 amino acids. Germline V gene data show CDR1 as SQVTM and CDR2 as ANQGSEA. The J segment lost 4 bases and the V segment lost 4 bases, leaving 6 bases of the junction unmatched. CDR3 in DNA: TGCAGCGTTGTGGGCAGGGGGACCACCGGGGAGCTGTTTTTT. Translating it yields CSVVGRGTTGELFF.

This clonotype was recorded at least ten times. The CDR3 region has the DNA TGCAGCGTTCGAGCAGGGCTCGAAAGTGGCTACACCTTC. Its protein is CSVRAGLESGYTF. The chain carries TRBV29-1 and TRBJ1-2; D possibly corresponds to TRBD1 (5 bases). The CDR3 is 13 residues long. The V gene's germline CDR1 is SQVTM and CDR2 ANQGSEA. The V end was cut by 5 bases, the J end by 7 bases, with 17 bases between.

This clonotype has ten or more counts. The genes are TRBV18 and TRBJ2-3; D perhaps matches TRBD1 (6 bases). CDR1 and CDR2 (germline): KGHSH, LQKENI. V was shortened by 2 bases and J by 6 bases, with 15 bases between the two germline ends. The length of the CDR3 is 15 residues. This CDR3 reads CASSPNPAGADTQYF. CDR3 bases: TGTGCCAGCTCACCAAACCCAGCAGGGGCGGATACGCAGTATTTT.

This clonotype was detected ten times or more. V gene TRBV6-2 or TRBV6-3 combines with J gene TRBJ2-5, with D unclear. Germline V lookup: CDR1 MNHEY, CDR2 SVGEGT. Trimming cost V 4 bases and J 3 bases, with 12 bases left between them. CDR3 length: 14 residues. The chain's CDR3 is CASSSVIGEETQYF. Here the CDR3 DNA reads TGTGCCAGCAGTTCGGTTATTGGGGAAGAGACCCAGTACTTC.

Many counts were recorded for this clonotype. The chain couples TRBV7-2 to TRBJ2-3; D remains ambiguous. The CDR3 totals 12 residues. CDR1 is SGHTA, CDR2 FQGNSA, per germline. Between the trimmed V and J ends, which lost 3 bases and 6 bases, there was a span of 7 bases. DNA for the CDR3: TGTGCCAGCAGCTTCTACGCCGATACGCAGTATTTT. Its translation is CASSFYADTQYF.

The sample holds many counts of this clonotype. The chain joins TRBV12-3 or TRBV12-4 to TRBJ2-7; possible D gene TRBD1, 5 bases. The CDR3 is 17 residues long. The V and J ends lost 0 bases and 5 bases respectively, with 20 bases between them. CDR3 sequence (DNA): TGTGCCAGCAGTTTAGCTTCGGTTCGCCAGGGAAGCCACGAGCAGTACTTC. Protein product: CASSLASVRQGSHEQYF.

This clonotype was counted at least ten times. The chain carries TRBV5-1 and TRBJ2-7; 7 bases are a match to TRBD1. Trimming removed 4 bases from V and 3 bases from J; junction bases left unmatched: 4. Germline assignment: CDR1 SGHRS and CDR2 YFSETQ. This CDR3 region has 13 residues. Here the CDR3 DNA reads TGCGCCAGCAGCCAGACAGGGCGCTACGAGCAGTACTTC. Translated, it gives CASSQTGRYEQYF.

This clonotype was picked up many times. V and J are TRBV29-1 and TRBJ2-5; D may match TRBD1 or TRBD2 (5 bases each). V lost 4 bases, J lost 5 bases, and 20 bases lay in between. Germline V gene data show CDR1 as SQVTM and CDR2 as ANQGSEA. The CDR3 totals 15 residues. The CDR3 region is CSVGVTRGPPETQYF. Here the CDR3 DNA reads TGCAGCGTTGGGGTTACGAGGGGCCCTCCGGAGACCCAGTACTTC.

Ten or more counts support this clonotype. The chain links TRBV28 to TRBJ2-3; no firm D call. The CDR3 extends over 16 amino acids. Germline V gene data show CDR1 as MDHEN and CDR2 as SYDVKM. V was shortened by 2 bases and J by 0 bases, with 12 bases between the two germline ends. CDR3 loop: CASSLRLPPSTDTQYF. CDR3 nucleotides: TGTGCCAGCAGTTTACGACTGCCGCCTAGCACAGATACGCAGTATTTT.

This clonotype came up many times. This chain joins TRBV20-1 and TRBJ1-2; TRBD1 matches 12 bases. V lost 0 bases to trimming and J lost 4 bases; unmatched junction nucleotides: 6. This CDR3 is 16 amino acids long. In germline, CDR1 is DFQATT, CDR2 SNEGSKA (reference sequence). CDR3 sequence reads: CSAREPGTGGSYGYTF. For the CDR3, the DNA is TGCAGTGCTAGAGAGCCCGGGACAGGGGGCAGCTATGGCTACACCTTC.

This clonotype was detected ten times or more. This chain links TRBV12-3 or TRBV12-4 with TRBJ1-2; D is unclear. With 1 base removed from V and 2 bases from J, the gap between germline ends came to 2 bases. CDR3 length equals 12 residues. DNA for the CDR3: TGTGCCAGCAGTTTAGAGAACTATGGCTACACCTTC. It is translated as CASSLENYGYTF.

This clonotype was recorded many times. The chain uses TRBV7-8 and TRBJ2-3; no clear D gene. CDR3 length: 10 amino acids. Trimming cost V 1 base and J 10 bases, with 3 bases left between them. From germline, CDR1 is SGHVS and CDR2 FQNEAQ. The CDR3 bases are TGTGCCAGCAGCTTAGGTGCGCAGTATTTT. Its translation is CASSLGAQYF.

The table lists this clonotype with a few counts. J is TRBJ1-1 and V is TRBV27; the D is unclear. The CDR3 extends over 13 amino acids. V was trimmed by 0 bases and J by 5 bases, leaving 7 bases between them. Germline values: CDR1 MNHEY, CDR2 SMNVEV (reference sequence). CDR3 sequence reads: CASSLSGMTEAFF. The CDR3 coding sequence is TGTGCCAGCAGTTTATCAGGGATGACTGAAGCTTTCTTT.

The V call is TRBV20-1, the J call TRBJ2-1; D gene unclear. Trimming removed 5 bases from V and 8 bases from J, with 13 bases in between. This CDR3 comprises 12 residues. The germline V gene encodes CDR1 DFQATT and CDR2 SNEGSKA (reference sequence). The CDR3 region has the DNA TGCAGTGCTTCGAAACGCCTCGATGAGCAGTTCTTC. Amino acids: CSASKRLDEQFF.

In this sample, this clonotype turned up many times. This sequence joins TRBV28 and TRBJ2-1; D remains ambiguous. V was trimmed by 7 bases and J by 9 bases, leaving 13 bases between them. The germline V gene encodes CDR1 MDHEN and CDR2 SYDVKM. This CDR3 comprises 12 residues. CDR3 in amino acids: CASTPLVGEQFF. The CDR3 nucleotides are TGTGCCAGCACCCCCCTTGTGGGTGAGCAGTTCTTC.

This clonotype appeared a few times. The CDR3 nucleotides are TGTGCCAGCAGTTCCCGAGGACTAGCCGGCGAGCAGTACTTC. Protein product: CASSSRGLAGEQYF. The rearrangement joins TRBV27 to TRBJ2-7; 8 bases match TRBD2. Germline loops: CDR1 MNHEY, CDR2 SMNVEV (reference sequence). V was clipped by 4 bases and J by 6 bases; unmatched bases: 8. The CDR3 has 14 amino acids.